Listed here are 4 T cell receptor beta chains from one sample, sequenced in a study of blood T cell repertoires in COVID-19. Profiling relied on immunoSEQ multiplex PCR, and the TCRdb table lists in-frame clones only, not all of them. This table holds 60,000 to 90,000 clones, roughly 81% found once. The specimen was peripheral blood. The receptors come from a man between 60 and 75 years old with COVID-19, enrolled during active disease.

V gene TRBV20-1 combines with J gene TRBJ2-1; D is perhaps TRBD2 (6 bases). CDR1 and CDR2 (germline): DFQATT, SNEGSKA (reference sequence). V lost 3 bases to trimming and J lost 3 bases, with 18 bases between them. The CDR3 contains 16 residues. The CDR3 sequence: CSASPPASVIYNEQFF. The DNA for the CDR3 is TGCAGTGCTAGTCCCCCGGCTAGCGTCATCTACAATGAGCAGTTCTTC.

V gene TRBV6-1 combines with J gene TRBJ1-5, with 8 bases that match TRBD1. The CDR3 consists of 14 residues. With V trimmed by 3 bases and J by 2 bases, 0 bases remained unmatched. CDR1 and CDR2 (germline): MNHNS, SASEGT. CDR3 sequence: CASSEGQGNQPQHF. CDR3 bases: TGTGCCAGCAGTGAGGGACAGGGCAATCAGCCCCAGCATTTT.

The V gene is TRBV12-1, the J gene TRBJ1-1. TRBV12-1 is tagged as a pseudogene. This CDR3 comprises 13 residues. CDR3 nucleotides: TGTGCCAGCAGGCCAGGGAGGGAATCTGGGGCTTTCTTT. It yields the protein CASRPGRESGAFF.

The sample holds a few counts of this clone. V and J are TRBV2 and TRBJ2-7; maybe TRBD2 (6 bases). V lost 10 bases, J lost 0 bases, and 13 bases lay in between. The CDR3 contains 13 residues. Germline CDR1 and CDR2: SNHLY and FYNNEI. CDR3 amino acids: CATEEGYSYEQYF. Written as DNA, the CDR3 is TGTGCCACCGAGGAGGGGTACTCCTACGAGCAGTACTTC.